This TCR beta chain was identified in a study of vaccination and CD4 T cells after COVID-19. Study-level information: Recovered-phase convalescent patients showed SARS-CoV-2 positivity by nasal swab PCR; roughly ten were mild, one severe. The convalescent population consisted of six males and four females, two of whom were of Hispanic ethnicity. Overlapping peptides covering the spike proteins of SARS-CoV-2, HCoV-NL63, HCoV-OC43 and HCoV-229E were added to stimulate cells.

An Oncomine TCR Beta short-read assay was used to sequence the DNA from cultured CD4+ T cells. One entry per CDR3 protein, called by TCRdb with MiXCR from the PCR reads. The sample holds some 10,000 distinct CDR3 sequences, roughly 42% seen once. Stated treatment: approximately 9-day PBMC culture with coronavirus spike peptide pools or control peptides (ViraFEST assay). ViraFEST expanded antigen-specific T cells with peptide pools, then sequenced TCRs. V was pared by 0 bases and J by 3 bases, with 9 bases between. From germline, CDR1 is LNHNV and CDR2 YYDKDF (reference sequence). This CDR3 comprises 14 residues. Only a few counts were recorded for this clonotype. Its antigen is unknown.

Sequenced material: CD4+ T cells from blood, cultured in vitro. The chain uses TRBV15 and TRBJ2-7, with no clear D. This sequence was found in a human donor who had recovered from COVID-19. CDR3 in amino acids: CATSRDEEIYEQYF. The CDR3 coding sequence is TGTGCCACCAGCAGAGACGAGGAGATCTACGAGCAGTACTTC.